Listed below are T cell receptor beta chains from one sample, sequenced in a study of radiation and T cells in renal cell carcinoma. The protocol was immunoSEQ multiplex PCR, while the TCRdb copy is restricted to in-frame clones and leaves out a portion. The table lists roughly 150,000 clones, about 88% of them singletons, with over 3.5% in the top ten. Sequencing was performed on blood, taken from a patient whose treatment included radiotherapy and nephrectomy. The receptors shown here come from a woman aged 65 to 85 with renal cell carcinoma. Each CDR3 is given with its conserved first and last residue. D genes are given only for firm matches. Clone size is not always given. Where it is, it says once, few, many or a class for expanded clones.

d_call j_call v_call clone_size cdr3_aa cdr3_nt
TRBD2 TRBJ2-2 TRBV6-6 - CASTGLAGANTGELFF TGTGCCAGCACTGGACTAGCGGGGGCTAACACCGGGGAGCTGTTTTTT
TRBD1 TRBJ1-2 TRBV30 - CAWSEGTGGNGYTF TGTGCCTGGAGTGAAGGGACAGGGGGAAATGGCTACACCTTC
- TRBJ2-5 TRBV2 - CASSVRRSQETQYF TGTGCCAGCAGTGTTAGGCGCTCCCAAGAGACCCAGTACTTC
- TRBJ1-5 TRBV30 - CAWSVAVDQPQHF TGTGCCTGGAGTGTTGCGGTGGATCAGCCCCAGCATTTT
TRBD2 TRBJ2-5 TRBV4-2 - CASSQGGSGLAGYQETQYF TGTGCCAGCAGCCAAGGGGGTTCGGGGCTAGCGGGGTACCAAGAGACCCAGTACTTC
- TRBJ1-1 TRBV28 - CASKLDPRGNTEAFF TGTGCCAGCAAGCTAGACCCCCGGGGGAACACTGAAGCTTTCTTT
- TRBJ2-5 TRBV10-2 once CASSEGLETQYF TGCGCCAGCAGTGAGGGACTTGAGACCCAGTACTTC
TRBD1 TRBJ1-5 TRBV19 - CASSIGDRGGNQPQHF TGTGCCAGTAGTATAGGGGACAGGGGAGGCAATCAGCCCCAGCATTTT
- TRBJ1-1 TRBV7-3 - CASRPGESTEAFF TGTGCCAGCAGACCAGGGGAAAGCACTGAAGCTTTCTTT
TRBD2 TRBJ2-3 TRBV9 - CASSVAGGGSTRTDTQYF TGTGCCAGCAGCGTAGCTGGCGGGGGGTCTACGCGGACAGATACGCAGTATTTT
TRBD1 TRBJ1-2 TRBV2 - CASKGSAGGDGYTF TGTGCCAGCAAGGGCTCGGCAGGGGGCGATGGCTACACCTTC
- TRBJ1-1 TRBV28 - CASTYLGRGGTEAFF TGTGCCAGCACCTACCTGGGACGGGGTGGCACTGAAGCTTTCTTT
- TRBJ2-6 TRBV6-4 - CASRASGFGANVLTF TGTGCCAGCAGAGCGTCAGGGTTCGGGGCCAACGTCCTGACTTTC
TRBD1 TRBJ2-7 TRBV5-6 - CASSLTIRTGPSYEQYF TGTGCCAGCAGCTTGACGATCAGGACAGGTCCCTCCTACGAGCAGTACTTC
- TRBJ2-3 TRBV6-6 once CASSYVGGDTQYF TGTGCCAGCAGTTACGTAGGAGGGGATACGCAGTATTTT
- TRBJ1-5 TRBV28 once CASSLGSINQPQHF TGTGCCAGCAGTTTAGGCTCAATCAATCAGCCCCAGCATTTT
- TRBJ2-7 TRBV19 - CASSISQGWYEQYF TGTGCCAGTAGTATATCCCAGGGATGGTACGAGCAGTACTTC
TRBD1 TRBJ1-5 TRBV4-2 - CASSQDLIVRGVSNQPQHF TGTGCCAGCAGCCAAGATTTAATAGTCAGGGGGGTTAGCAATCAGCCCCAGCATTTT
- TRBJ1-2 TRBV5-4 - CASSLDGSNYGYTF TGTGCCAGCAGCTTGGACGGGTCTAACTATGGCTACACCTTC
- TRBJ2-1 TRBV15 - CATSTRHNEQFF TGTGCCACCAGCACTCGGCACAATGAGCAGTTCTTC
- TRBJ1-4 TRBV14 - CASSQVAGIGEKLFF TGTGCCAGCAGCCAAGTAGCGGGCATCGGGGAAAAACTGTTTTTT
TRBD1 TRBJ1-2 TRBV7-2 - CASSAQGARAGYTF TGTGCCAGCAGCGCCCAGGGGGCGCGGGCTGGCTACACCTTC
TRBD1 TRBJ1-1 TRBV5-4 once CASSFQGATEAFF TGTGCCAGCAGCTTCCAGGGGGCGACTGAAGCTTTCTTT
TRBD1 TRBJ1-1 TRBV4-1 - CASSQDRYRGKAFF TGCGCCAGCAGCCAAGATCGTTACAGGGGTAAGGCTTTCTTT
- TRBJ2-7 TRBV27 - CASSPAGLSYEQYF TGTGCCAGCAGTCCAGCAGGGCTCTCCTACGAGCAGTACTTC
TRBD2 TRBJ2-2 TRBV28 once CASPGLAGTGELFF TGTGCCAGTCCGGGACTAGCGGGCACCGGGGAGCTGTTTTTT
TRBD1 TRBJ1-3 TRBV6-1 - CASIKGRGTGNTIYF TGTGCCAGCATAAAGGGCAGGGGGACTGGAAACACCATATATTTT
- TRBJ1-3 TRBV9 - CASSVGGTVRSGNTIYF TGTGCCAGCAGCGTAGGAGGGACGGTCCGCTCTGGAAACACCATATATTTT
TRBD1 TRBJ1-3 TRBV6-6 - CAITQGAGNTIYF TGTGCCATCACACAGGGGGCCGGAAACACCATATATTTT
- TRBJ1-2 TRBV28 - CASTTGPRGYGYTF TGTGCCAGCACGACGGGACCGCGAGGCTATGGCTACACCTTC
- TRBJ2-4 TRBV10-3 - CAIRDGLLAKNIQYF TGTGCCATCAGAGATGGACTCTTAGCCAAAAACATTCAGTACTTC
- TRBJ2-3 TRBV7-2 - CASSLGILALSADTQYF TGTGCCAGCAGCTTAGGAATCCTAGCTTTAAGTGCAGATACGCAGTATTTT
TRBD1 TRBJ1-2 TRBV19 - CASSVTGQGVRANYGYTF TGTGCCAGTAGTGTCACGGGACAGGGGGTTCGAGCTAACTATGGCTACACCTTC
TRBD2 TRBJ2-7 TRBV6-1 - CASRLSGLAPLEQYF TGTGCCAGCAGACTGTCGGGACTAGCGCCGCTCGAGCAGTACTTC
- TRBJ1-2 TRBV14 once CASSPPGALAGYTF TGTGCCAGCAGCCCGCCAGGGGCGCTTGCCGGCTACACCTTC
- TRBJ2-1 TRBV2 once CASSHLKGGSYNEQFF TGTGCCAGCAGTCACCTCAAGGGCGGCTCCTACAATGAGCAGTTCTTC
TRBD1 TRBJ1-5 TRBV6-1 - CASTEGTGGGQPQHF TGTGCCAGCACCGAGGGAACAGGGGGCGGGCAGCCCCAGCATTTT
- TRBJ1-1 TRBV30 - CAWSALPGGRRKTNTEAFF TGTGCCTGGAGTGCCCTCCCGGGGGGTAGAAGAAAGACGAACACTGAAGCTTTCTTT
- TRBJ1-2 TRBV28 - CASSPGYDWTDGYTF TGTGCCAGCAGTCCCGGGTACGACTGGACCGATGGCTACACCTTC
- TRBJ1-1 TRBV7-2 - CASSADMNTEAFF TGTGCCAGCTCGGCGGACATGAACACTGAAGCTTTCTTT
TRBD2 TRBJ2-5 TRBV10-1 - CAILSSGGLKTQYF TGCGCCATACTTTCCAGCGGGGGCCTAAAGACCCAGTACTTC
- TRBJ1-4 TRBV19 - CASSMTVNGEKLFF TGTGCCAGTAGTATGACGGTAAACGGTGAAAAACTGTTTTTT
- TRBJ1-5 TRBV19 - CASSMIDIQPQHF TGTGCCAGTAGTATGATCGACATTCAGCCCCAGCATTTT
- TRBJ2-7 TRBV19 few CASSIPSSYEQYF TGTGCCAGTAGTATTCCTAGCAGCTACGAGCAGTACTTC
TRBD2 TRBJ2-5 TRBV4-3 - CASSRRGGAGETQYF TGCGCCAGCAGCCGTCGCGGGGGGGCCGGGGAGACCCAGTACTTC
TRBD1 TRBJ2-2 TRBV6-5 - CASSWTGTGAGELFF TGTGCCAGCAGTTGGACCGGGACAGGGGCCGGGGAGCTGTTTTTT
- TRBJ2-7 TRBV11-3 - CASTDRDEQYF TGTGCCAGCACGGATAGAGACGAGCAGTACTTC
- TRBJ1-5 TRBV28 - CASSFSIGQPQHF TGTGCCAGCAGTTTCTCTATCGGTCAGCCCCAGCATTTT
- TRBJ1-1 TRBV4-3 - CASSQANTEAFF TGCGCCAGCAGCCAAGCGAACACTGAAGCTTTCTTT
- TRBJ1-4 TRBV18 - CASSPRANEKLFF TGTGCCAGCTCACCACGAGCGAATGAAAAACTGTTTTTT
- TRBJ2-7 TRBV7-2 - CASSLVSYEQYF TGTGCCAGCAGCTTAGTCTCCTACGAGCAGTACTTC
TRBD1 TRBJ1-2 TRBV5-4 - CASSPGGDGYTF TGTGCCAGCAGCCCAGGGGGGGATGGCTACACCTTC
- TRBJ1-5 TRBV7-2 once CASSPQGSQPQHF TGTGCCAGCAGCCCCCAGGGGAGTCAGCCCCAGCATTTT
- TRBJ1-2 TRBV28 - CATRRGGGYTF TGTGCCACCAGAAGGGGGGGCGGCTACACCTTC
- TRBJ2-1 TRBV2 - CASSALHRDNEQFF TGTGCCAGTTCAGCCCTTCACAGAGACAATGAGCAGTTCTTC